The 26 T cell receptor beta chains in this list originate from one sample, sequenced in a study of spatial heterogeneity in lung cancer. In TCRdb, the 5' RACE reads were re-called with MiXCR into one record per CDR3 protein. The sample yields tens of thousands of distinct CDR3 sequences, more than 15% seen once. Time point denoted: sample taken at primary tumor resection. Extraction of whole RNA from tumor, nontumor lung or frozen PBMC preceded unsorted sequencing. Sequencing was performed on PBMCs, taken at surgery. These receptors originate from a male donor with early-stage non-small cell lung cancer.

This clonotype was recorded a few times. V is TRBV7-2 and J is TRBJ2-1, with D possibly called TRBD1 or TRBD2 (5 bases each). Germline V CDR1 and CDR2: SGHTA, FQGNSA. V was trimmed by 5 bases and J by 9 bases, leaving 20 bases between them. CDR3 length equals 15 residues. The CDR3 reads CASSQWGRGLGEQFF. The DNA for the CDR3 is TGTGCCAGCAGCCAGTGGGGCCGAGGGTTGGGTGAGCAGTTCTTC.

The chain links TRBV4-1 to TRBJ2-6; 7 bases match TRBD2. This CDR3 spans 19 amino acids. Losses at the gene ends were 4 bases for V and 0 bases for J; bases not matched to a gene: 12. Germline V CDR1 and CDR2: MGHRA, YSYEKL. CDR3: CASSPHPGREVSGANVLTF. CDR3 nucleotide sequence: TGCGCCAGCAGCCCTCACCCGGGACGGGAGGTCTCTGGGGCCAACGTCCTGACTTTC.

A few counts support this clonotype. The chain uses TRBV5-5 and TRBJ1-5; D is unresolved. The germline gives CDR1 SGHKS, CDR2 YYEKEE (reference sequence). The germline V and J ends were trimmed by 4 bases and 5 bases, with 10 bases remaining between them. The CDR3 contains 13 residues. The CDR3 region is CASSGYTDQPQHF. For the CDR3, the DNA is TGTGCCAGCAGCGGATACACCGATCAGCCCCAGCATTTT.

This clonotype was seen a handful of times. V usage is TRBV29-1 and J usage is TRBJ2-7; D might be TRBD1 (6 bases). The germline CDR1 and CDR2 sequences are SQVTM and ANQGSEA. The length of the CDR3 is 11 residues. V was shortened by 7 bases and J by 3 bases, with 10 bases between the two germline ends. The CDR3 sequence is CSGSTGYEQYF. The CDR3 nucleotides are TGCAGCGGCTCGACAGGCTACGAGCAGTACTTC.

This clonotype was recorded a few times. The chain carries TRBV3-1 and TRBJ2-2, with D hard to call. Per the germline V gene, CDR1 is LGHDT and CDR2 is YNNKEL (reference sequence). CDR3 length: 11 residues. Deletions cut 1 base from V and 13 bases from J, with 7 bases between. The CDR3 sequence: CASSQGSGLFF. The CDR3 coding sequence is TGTGCCAGCAGCCAAGGGTCCGGGCTGTTTTTT.

This clonotype was counted at least ten times. The chain joins TRBV20-1 to TRBJ1-1; 7 nucleotides align to TRBD1. J was trimmed by 3 bases and V by 6 bases; bases with no gene match: 7. The germline V gene has CDR1 DFQATT and CDR2 SNEGSKA (reference sequence). The length of the CDR3 is 13 residues. Here the CDR3 reads CSAATTGYTEAFF. Written as DNA, the CDR3 is TGCAGTGCAGCAACGACAGGGTACACTGAAGCTTTCTTT.

This clonotype was observed a handful of times. The V and J genes are TRBV6-6 and TRBJ1-1; TRBD1 is a possible D gene (5 bases). Germline-derived CDR1 and CDR2 are MNHNY and SVGAGI (reference sequence). V was clipped by 5 bases and J by 7 bases, with 8 bases between them. This CDR3 has 11 amino acids. For the CDR3, the DNA is TGTGCCAGCAGTAAAGACAGTGAAGCTTTCTTT. It specifies CASSKDSEAFF.

This clonotype was seen a few times. V is TRBV5-1 and J is TRBJ2-7; TRBD2 matches 13 bases. Germline V lookup: CDR1 SGHRS, CDR2 YFSETQ. The CDR3 is made up of 14 amino acids. Germline trimming cut 3 bases from V and 5 bases from J; bases unmatched to any gene: 2. Written as DNA, the CDR3 is TGCGCCAGCAGCTCACTAGCGGGAGGGGACGAGCAGTACTTC. It encodes CASSSLAGGDEQYF.

This clonotype has a handful of counts. The chain uses TRBV5-6 and TRBJ2-5; 7 bases fit TRBD2. Trimming at V came to 3 bases and at J to 5 bases, leaving 19 bases not matched to a gene. Per the germline V gene, CDR1 is SGHDT and CDR2 is YYEEEE. The length of the CDR3 is 18 residues. The CDR3 bases are TGTGCCAGCAGCTCAGGTCTAGCGGAGATAGAGTTGGGGGAGACCCAGTACTTC. Its translation: CASSSGLAEIELGETQYF. Complete variable domain (other parts from reference TRBV5-6 and TRBJ2-5): DAGVTQSPTHLIKTRGQQVTLRCSPKSGHDTVSWYQQALGQGPQFIFQYYEEEERQRGNFPDRFSGHQFPNYSSELNVNALLLGDSALYLCASSSGLAEIELGETQYFGPGTRLLVL.

This clonotype occurred a few times. The rearrangement joins TRBV4-1 to TRBJ2-3; maybe TRBD1 (6 bases). Per germline, CDR1 MGHRA and CDR2 YSYEKL. CDR3 length equals 14 residues. V lost 0 bases, J lost 5 bases, and 9 bases lay in between. Written as DNA, the CDR3 is TGCGCCAGCAGCCAAGACAGGGGATTAGATACGCAGTATTTT. The encoded protein is CASSQDRGLDTQYF.

This clonotype was counted at least ten times. J is TRBJ2-1 and V is TRBV20-1, with D tentatively TRBD2 (6 bases). Trimming cost V 5 bases and J 2 bases, with 22 bases left between them. Germline-derived CDR1 and CDR2 are DFQATT and SNEGSKA (reference sequence). CDR3 length equals 17 residues. The CDR3 here is CSALKDSGPGAYNEQFF. The CDR3, as DNA: TGCAGTGCTCTGAAAGATAGCGGACCTGGGGCCTACAATGAGCAGTTCTTC.

This clonotype showed up many times. This chain connects TRBV25-1 to TRBJ1-1, with D hard to call. Germline CDR1 and CDR2: MGHDK and SYGVNS. V was pared by 4 bases and J by 1 base, with 4 bases between. The CDR3 is 12 residues long. The CDR3 region is CASSVGNTEAFF. Written as DNA, the CDR3 is TGTGCCAGCAGTGTAGGGAACACTGAAGCTTTCTTT.

The rearrangement joins TRBV6-2 or TRBV6-3 to TRBJ2-1; D possibly corresponds to TRBD2 (6 bases). Germline-derived CDR1 and CDR2 are MNHEY and SVGEGT. V lost 8 bases and J 7 bases, leaving 18 bases between the germline ends. This CDR3 has 14 residues. The CDR3 spells CASSSFNGRNEQFF. The CDR3 bases are TGTGCCAGCTCCTCCTTTAACGGGAGAAATGAGCAGTTCTTC.

Comment on this clonotype: The DNA is omitted, as the CDR3 cannot be located on it reliably, and the CDR3 follows TCRdb's listing. The V gene is TRBV7-5, the J gene TRBJ1-1; TRBD1, the D gene given by the table, was not confirmed from the DNA. TRBV7-5 is tagged as a pseudogene. With termini counted, the CDR3 has 17 amino acids. The chain's CDR3 is CISVPEAYPGGNTEAFF.

J is TRBJ2-5 and V is TRBV29-1, with D maybe TRBD2 (5 bases). Germline CDR1 SQVTM, CDR2 ANQGSEA. V was clipped by 3 bases and J by 7 bases, with 9 bases between them. CDR3 length: 11 amino acids. The CDR3: CSVDRAGTQYF. The CDR3, as DNA: TGCAGCGTTGATCGGGCGGGGACCCAGTACTTC. Using reference TRBV29-1 and TRBJ2-5 for the parts outside the CDR3, the full variable domain is SAVISQKPSRDICQRGTSLTIQCQVDSQVTMMFWYRQQPGQSLTLIATANQGSEATYESGFVIDKFPISRPNLTFSTLTVSNMSPEDSSIYLCSVDRAGTQYFGPGTRLLVL.

This clonotype was seen only a few times. The rearrangement links TRBV9 to TRBJ1-1; D is perhaps TRBD1 (5 bases). The CDR3 sequence is 16 residues long. The V end was cut by 0 bases, the J end by 0 bases, with 12 bases between. CDR1 is SGDLS, CDR2 YYNGEE, per germline. CDR3 DNA: TGTGCCAGCAGCGTAGGGGTAGGGGTCATGAACACTGAAGCTTTCTTT. Its translation is CASSVGVGVMNTEAFF.

This clonotype was observed many times. This chain connects TRBV3-1 to TRBJ1-6; D might be TRBD1 (5 bases). V lost 0 bases to trimming and J lost 9 bases, with 12 bases between them. The CDR3 contains 15 residues. Germline loops: CDR1 LGHDT, CDR2 YNNKEL (reference sequence). The CDR3, as DNA: TGTGCCAGCAGCCAAGATCGCGGGGGAGGTTCACCCCTCCACTTT. Translated: CASSQDRGGGSPLHF.

For this clonotype: A much bigger clone sits one base away, suggesting this may be a read error. V is TRBV14 and J is TRBJ2-7; 7 bases agree with TRBD1. This CDR3 has 14 residues. Germline assignment: CDR1 SGHDN and CDR2 FVKESK. The CDR3 spells CAGSQGVRSYEQYF. The CDR3 coding sequence is TGTGCCGGCAGCCAGGGGGTCCGCTCCTACGAGCAGTACTTC.

This clonotype was counted at least ten times. The CDR3 here is CASSLDRAGNTIYF. The CDR3 DNA follows: TGCGCCAGCAGCTTGGACAGGGCTGGAAACACCATATATTTT. J is TRBJ1-3 and V is TRBV5-1; D perhaps matches TRBD1 (6 bases). With 0 bases removed from V and 2 bases from J, the gap between germline ends came to 6 bases. CDR3 length equals 14 residues. Germline CDR1 SGHRS, CDR2 YFSETQ.

The V gene is TRBV11-2, the J gene TRBJ2-1; tentatively, D is TRBD1 or TRBD2 (5 bases each). Germline CDR1 reads SGHAT; CDR2 reads FQNNGV. This CDR3 region has 16 residues. With 5 bases removed from V and 4 bases from J, the gap between germline ends came to 18 bases. The CDR3 coding sequence is TGTGCCAGCAGCCCCAACCGGGGACCATTTTACAATGAGCAGTTCTTC. This codes for CASSPNRGPFYNEQFF.

This clonotype was observed a handful of times. The chain links TRBV28 to TRBJ1-4, with TRBD1 matching over 10 bases. The CDR3 covers 15 residues. Per germline, CDR1 MDHEN and CDR2 SYDVKM. J lost 6 bases, V lost 4 bases, and 5 bases had no gene match. The CDR3 sequence is CASSSSGTGDEKLFF. Written as DNA, the CDR3 is TGTGCCAGCAGTTCTTCCGGGACAGGGGATGAAAAACTGTTTTTT. The complete variable domain, with remaining parts taken from reference TRBV28 and TRBJ1-4, reads DVKVTQSSRYLVKRTGEKVFLECVQDMDHENMFWYRQDPGLGLRLIYFSYDVKMKEKGDIPEGYSVSREKKERFSLILESASTNQTSMYLCASSSSGTGDEKLFFGSGTQLSVL.

This clonotype was counted between two and nine times. CDR3 nucleotides: TGTGCCAGCAGCTTTCCGACAGGGCGCACAGATACGCAGTATTTT. As protein: CASSFPTGRTDTQYF. The gene calls are TRBV5-5 and TRBJ2-3, with 7 bases identical to TRBD1. Germline V gene data show CDR1 as SGHKS and CDR2 as YYEKEE (reference sequence). The CDR3 loop spans 15 amino acids. Germline trimming cut 2 bases from V and 1 base from J; bases unmatched to any gene: 4.

This clonotype has a handful of counts. The chain couples TRBV27 to TRBJ1-1, with D perhaps matching TRBD1 (5 bases). The CDR3 has 14 residues. V was pared by 6 bases and J by 8 bases, with 19 bases between. Per germline, CDR1 MNHEY and CDR2 SMNVEV (reference sequence). CDR3 loop: CASSHRQRRLEAFF. DNA of the CDR3: TGTGCCAGCAGCCACCGACAGAGGAGGTTAGAAGCTTTCTTT.

This clonotype was seen a few times. The chain joins TRBV7-3 to TRBJ2-3; D call uncertain. Between the trimmed V and J ends, which lost 2 bases and 8 bases, there was a span of 14 bases. The length of the CDR3 is 14 residues. Germline values: CDR1 SGHTA, CDR2 FQGTGA. The CDR3 nucleotides are TGTGCCAGCAGCTTAGTTCCGACTTCGGGTACGCAGTATTTT. It codes for CASSLVPTSGTQYF.

The J gene is TRBJ2-5, the V gene TRBV5-6; D not resolved. The CDR3 contains 16 residues. V was trimmed by 4 bases and J by 2 bases, leaving 18 bases between them. Germline V CDR1 and CDR2: SGHDT, YYEEEE. The CDR3 is CASSPGNNGLQETQYF. As DNA, the CDR3 is TGTGCCAGCAGCCCCGGCAATAATGGCCTGCAAGAGACCCAGTACTTC.

V usage is TRBV5-6 and J usage is TRBJ2-3, with 14 bases identical to TRBD2. The CDR3 totals 17 residues. Germline CDR1 is SGHDT and CDR2 is YYEEEE. J gave up 4 bases and V 3 bases, and 7 bases lay outside the gene matches. The CDR3 spells CASSSPTTSGRADTQYF. CDR3 bases: TGTGCCAGCAGCTCCCCCACGACTAGCGGGAGGGCAGATACGCAGTATTTT.